The entry below describes one TCR beta chain. Its antigen is as yet unknown. Assay: immunoSEQ multiplex PCR; the TCRdb copy retains only in-frame clones and omits some. Found here are 99,000 or so clones, around nine tenths of them singletons; the top ten hold under 3.5%. This record comes from a study of T cell responses to AZD1222 COVID-19 vaccine. Study-level points and caveats: The number of AZD1222 recipients seropositive at baseline was only six. Two AZD1222 administrations were followed by greater Spike-specific TCR breadth and depth. Targets within unmutated variant regions were reportedly found for nearly half of spike-specific TCRs.

The germline CDR1 and CDR2 sequences are LGHNA and YSLEER. V lost 0 bases to trimming and J lost 0 bases, with 11 bases between them. This CDR3 spans 16 amino acids. The TCR was taken from an adult in good health. This chain joins TRBV4-3 and TRBJ1-2; perhaps TRBD1 as D (6 bases). The source material was peripheral blood, sampled on day 0 of AZD1222 vaccination. The CDR3 DNA follows: TGCGCCAGCAGCCAAGACAGACAGGCACCTAACTATGGCTACACCTTC. This gives the protein CASSQDRQAPNYGYTF.